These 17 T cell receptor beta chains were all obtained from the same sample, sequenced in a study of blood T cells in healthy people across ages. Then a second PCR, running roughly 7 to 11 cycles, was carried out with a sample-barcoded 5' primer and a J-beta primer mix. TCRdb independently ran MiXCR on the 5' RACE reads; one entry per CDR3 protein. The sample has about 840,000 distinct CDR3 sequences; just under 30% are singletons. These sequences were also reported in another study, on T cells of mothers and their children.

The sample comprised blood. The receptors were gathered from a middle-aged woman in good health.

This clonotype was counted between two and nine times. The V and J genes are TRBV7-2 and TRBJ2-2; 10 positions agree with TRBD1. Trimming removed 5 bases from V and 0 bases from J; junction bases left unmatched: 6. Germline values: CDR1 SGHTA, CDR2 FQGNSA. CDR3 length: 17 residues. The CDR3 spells CASSNPGQGANTGELFF. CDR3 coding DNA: TGTGCCAGCAGCAACCCCGGACAGGGGGCGAACACCGGGGAGCTGTTTTTT.

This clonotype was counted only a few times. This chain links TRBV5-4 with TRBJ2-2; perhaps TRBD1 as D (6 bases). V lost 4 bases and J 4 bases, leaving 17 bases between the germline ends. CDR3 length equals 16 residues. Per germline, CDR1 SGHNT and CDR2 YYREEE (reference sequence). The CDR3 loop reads CASSRQYRVGTGELFF. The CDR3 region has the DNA TGTGCCAGCAGCCGCCAGTACAGGGTCGGCACCGGGGAGCTGTTTTTT.

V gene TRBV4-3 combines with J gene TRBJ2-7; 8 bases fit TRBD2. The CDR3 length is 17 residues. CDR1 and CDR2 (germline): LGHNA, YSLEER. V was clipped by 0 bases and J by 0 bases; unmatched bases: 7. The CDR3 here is CASSQDLPSGRSYEQYF. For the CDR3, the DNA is TGCGCCAGCAGCCAAGATCTTCCTAGCGGGCGCTCCTACGAGCAGTACTTC.

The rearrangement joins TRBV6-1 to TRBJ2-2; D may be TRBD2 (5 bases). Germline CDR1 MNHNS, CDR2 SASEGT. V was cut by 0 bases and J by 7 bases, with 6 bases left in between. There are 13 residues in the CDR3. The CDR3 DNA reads TGTGCCAGCAGTGAAGCGGGAGTCGGGGAGCTGTTTTTT. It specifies CASSEAGVGELFF.

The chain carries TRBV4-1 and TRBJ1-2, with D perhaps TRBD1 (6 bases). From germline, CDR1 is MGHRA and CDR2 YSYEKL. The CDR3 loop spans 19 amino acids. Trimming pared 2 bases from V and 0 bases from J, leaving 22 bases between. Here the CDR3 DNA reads TGCGCCAGCAGCCAAAGAGAAGGACAGAACCTACCTCCTAACTATGGCTACACCTTC. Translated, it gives CASSQREGQNLPPNYGYTF.

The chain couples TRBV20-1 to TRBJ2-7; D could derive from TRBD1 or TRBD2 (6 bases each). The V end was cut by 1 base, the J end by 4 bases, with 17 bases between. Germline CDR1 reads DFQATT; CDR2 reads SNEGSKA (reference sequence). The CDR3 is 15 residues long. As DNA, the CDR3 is TGCAGTGCTAGAGTAGGGGGGACAACCTCGTACGAGCAGTACTTC. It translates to CSARVGGTTSYEQYF.

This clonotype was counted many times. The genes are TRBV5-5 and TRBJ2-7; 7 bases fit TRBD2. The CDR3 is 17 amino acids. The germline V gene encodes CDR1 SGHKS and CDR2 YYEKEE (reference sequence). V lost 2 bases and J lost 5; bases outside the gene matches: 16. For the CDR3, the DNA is TGTGCCAGCAGCTTTTCCGGGACTATAGGTCTTTCGGACGAGCAGTACTTC. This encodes CASSFSGTIGLSDEQYF.

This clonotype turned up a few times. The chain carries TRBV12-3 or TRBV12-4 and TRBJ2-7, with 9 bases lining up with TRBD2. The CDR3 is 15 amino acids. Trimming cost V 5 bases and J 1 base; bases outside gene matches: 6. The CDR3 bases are TGTGCCAGCAGTCCGCGGGGGGGCCTGTCCTACGAGCAGTACTTC. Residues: CASSPRGGLSYEQYF.

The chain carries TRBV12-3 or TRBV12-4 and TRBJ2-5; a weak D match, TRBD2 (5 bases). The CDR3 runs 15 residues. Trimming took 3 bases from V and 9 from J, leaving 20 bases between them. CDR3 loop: CASSFRRPDLGAQYF. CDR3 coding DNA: TGTGCCAGCAGTTTCAGACGGCCAGATCTCGGGGCCCAGTACTTC.

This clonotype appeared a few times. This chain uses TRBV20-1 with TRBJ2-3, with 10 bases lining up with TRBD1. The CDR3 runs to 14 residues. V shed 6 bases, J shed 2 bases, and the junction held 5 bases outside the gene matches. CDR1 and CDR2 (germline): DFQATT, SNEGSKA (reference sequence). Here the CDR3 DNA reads TGCAGTGCCCCGGGACAGGGGTTCACAGATACGCAGTATTTT. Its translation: CSAPGQGFTDTQYF.

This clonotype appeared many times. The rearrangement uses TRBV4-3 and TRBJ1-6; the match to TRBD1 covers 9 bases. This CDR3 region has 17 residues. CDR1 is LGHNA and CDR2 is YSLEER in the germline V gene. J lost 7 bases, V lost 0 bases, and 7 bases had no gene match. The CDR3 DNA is TGCGCCAGCAGCCAAGAATTAGCCGGGACAGGGAATTCACCCCTCCACTTT. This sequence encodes CASSQELAGTGNSPLHF.

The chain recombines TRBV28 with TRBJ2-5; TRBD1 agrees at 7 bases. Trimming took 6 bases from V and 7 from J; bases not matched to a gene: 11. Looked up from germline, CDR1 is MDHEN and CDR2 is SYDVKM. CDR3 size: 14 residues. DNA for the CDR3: TGTGCCAGCAGAAATACCGGGACAGCCGCGACCCAGTACTTC. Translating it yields CASRNTGTAATQYF.

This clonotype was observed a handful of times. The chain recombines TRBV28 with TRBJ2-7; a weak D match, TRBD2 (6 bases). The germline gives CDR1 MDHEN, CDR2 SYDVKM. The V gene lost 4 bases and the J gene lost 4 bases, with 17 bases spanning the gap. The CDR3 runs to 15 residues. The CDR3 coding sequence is TGTGCCAGCAGTTCCGTTGCGGGGAAAAGGTACGAGCAGTACTTC. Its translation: CASSSVAGKRYEQYF.

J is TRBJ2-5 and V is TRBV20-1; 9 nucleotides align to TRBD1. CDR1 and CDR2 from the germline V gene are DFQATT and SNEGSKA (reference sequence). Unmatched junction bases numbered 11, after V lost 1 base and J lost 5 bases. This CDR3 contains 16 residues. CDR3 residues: CSARGPDRGEWETQYF. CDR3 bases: TGCAGTGCTAGAGGACCCGACAGGGGGGAATGGGAGACCCAGTACTTC.

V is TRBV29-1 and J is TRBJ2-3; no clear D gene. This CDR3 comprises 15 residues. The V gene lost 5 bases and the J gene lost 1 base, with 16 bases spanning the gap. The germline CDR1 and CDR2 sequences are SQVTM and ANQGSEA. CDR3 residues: CSVTSHVWGTDTQYF. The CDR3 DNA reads TGCAGCGTTACTTCCCACGTATGGGGCACAGATACGCAGTATTTT.

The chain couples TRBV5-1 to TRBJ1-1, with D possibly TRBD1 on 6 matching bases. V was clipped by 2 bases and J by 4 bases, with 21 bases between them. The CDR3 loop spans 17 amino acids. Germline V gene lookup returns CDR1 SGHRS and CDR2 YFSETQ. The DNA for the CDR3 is TGCGCCAGCAGCTTCCGCGAGCTACAGGGTAGGGGCACTGAAGCTTTCTTT. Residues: CASSFRELQGRGTEAFF.

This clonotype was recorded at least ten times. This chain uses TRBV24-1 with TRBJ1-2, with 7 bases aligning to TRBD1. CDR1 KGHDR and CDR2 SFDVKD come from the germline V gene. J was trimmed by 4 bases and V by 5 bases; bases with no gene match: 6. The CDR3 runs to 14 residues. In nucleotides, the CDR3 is TGTGCCACCAGTGCCCCGGGACAGTTCTATGGCTACACCTTC. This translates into CATSAPGQFYGYTF.